The 25 T cell receptor beta chains reported below all come from one sample, sequenced in a study of control samples from healthy donors and cancer patients. Clones were sequenced by immunoSEQ multiplex PCR, and TCRdb holds only the in-frame ones, with some missing. The sample contains 400,000 to 450,000 clones, 75% to 95% of which appear only once. The specimen sequenced was PBMCs. The receptors were sampled from a man in his forties or fifties with head and neck cancer.

This chain uses TRBV11-3 with TRBJ2-3, with 9 bases that match TRBD2. V was pared by 3 bases and J by 4 bases, with 5 bases of the junction left unmatched. CDR3 size: 15 residues. Germline CDR1 is SGHNT and CDR2 is YENEEA. CDR3 sequence reads: CASSFSGSSSDTQYF. CDR3 sequence (DNA): TGTGCCAGCAGCTTTAGCGGGAGCAGTTCAGATACGCAGTATTTT.

The gene calls are TRBV5-1 and TRBJ1-6; D is unresolved. Germline V CDR1 and CDR2: SGHRS, YFSETQ. The ends were cut back, 0 bases at V and 8 bases at J, with 9 bases in the middle. CDR3 size: 14 residues. The CDR3, as DNA: TGCGCCAGCAGCTTGGACAGCGGAGATTCACCCCTCCACTTT. Amino acid sequence: CASSLDSGDSPLHF.

Only one count was recorded for this clone. The chain employs TRBV10-3 and TRBJ1-1, with 7 bases that match TRBD1. The germline V gene encodes CDR1 ENHRY and CDR2 SYGVKD. The CDR3 is made up of 20 amino acids. The J segment lost 4 bases and the V segment lost 2 bases, leaving 22 bases of the junction unmatched. CDR3 coding DNA: TGTGCCATCAGTGAGCCTTCAGGTGGGGGCAGGGGGTTGAGACGCACTGAAGCTTTCTTT. It yields the protein CAISEPSGGGRGLRRTEAFF.

The rearrangement joins TRBV2 to TRBJ1-1, with D perhaps TRBD1 (5 bases). Germline CDR1 SNHLY, CDR2 FYNNEI. CDR3 length: 13 residues. Trimming took 8 bases from V and 0 from J, leaving 10 bases between them. The CDR3 DNA follows: TGTGCCAGCGGAGGGGTGGTGAACACTGAAGCTTTCTTT. Translated: CASGGVVNTEAFF.

This chain connects TRBV3-1 (or the pseudogene TRBV3-2) to TRBJ1-3; D unclear. Germline assignment: CDR1 LGHDT and CDR2 YNNKEL (reference sequence). Trimming cost V 10 bases and J 0 bases, with 7 bases left between them. The CDR3 has 12 residues. CDR3: CAIGSSGNTIYF. CDR3 coding DNA: TGTGCCATTGGAAGCTCTGGAAACACCATATATTTT.

The V and J genes are TRBV28 and TRBJ1-6; unclear D gene. The CDR3 length is 14 residues. The germline CDR1 and CDR2 sequences are MDHEN and SYDVKM. V was pared by 7 bases and J by 4 bases, with 11 bases between. CDR3 protein: CASNAHDYNSPLHF. The DNA for the CDR3 is TGTGCCAGCAACGCCCACGATTATAATTCACCCCTCCACTTT.

The V call is TRBV7-3, the J call TRBJ1-2, with TRBD1 matching over 8 bases. The V gene's germline CDR1 is SGHTA and CDR2 FQGTGA. CDR3 length: 14 amino acids. Trimming removed 0 bases from V and 8 bases from J; junction bases left unmatched: 5. The CDR3 spells CASSLTSGGAGYTF. CDR3 DNA: TGTGCCAGCAGCTTAACCTCAGGGGGCGCAGGCTACACCTTC. The complete variable domain, with remaining parts taken from reference TRBV7-3 and TRBJ1-2, reads GAGVSQTPSNKVTEKGKYVELRCDPISGHTALYWYRQSLGQGPEFLIYFQGTGAADDSGLPNDRFFAVRPEGSVSTLKIQRTERGDSAVYLCASSLTSGGAGYTFGSGTRLTVV.

V usage is TRBV6-6 and J usage is TRBJ1-2; the match to TRBD1 covers 7 bases. CDR1 and CDR2 (germline): MNHNY, SVGAGI (reference sequence). This CDR3 region has 12 residues. The V segment lost 4 bases and the J segment 5 bases; nucleotides outside the gene matches: 1. CDR3 sequence: CASSSTGYGYTF. In nucleotides, the CDR3 is TGTGCCAGCAGTTCGACAGGGTATGGCTACACCTTC.

In regard to this clone: Distinct nucleotide sequences in the sample also encode this CDR3. The genes are TRBV9 and TRBJ1-3; no clear D gene. Per the germline V gene, CDR1 is SGDLS and CDR2 is YYNGEE. The CDR3 sequence is 14 residues long. V was trimmed by 0 bases and J by 1 base, leaving 5 bases between them. CDR3 region: CASSVDRSGNTIYF. CDR3 DNA: TGTGCCAGCAGCGTAGACCGTTCTGGAAACACCATATATTTT. Full variable domain (outside the CDR3, taken from reference TRBV9 and TRBJ1-3): DSGVTQTPKHLITATGQRVTLRCSPRSGDLSVYWYQQSLDQGLQFLIQYYNGEERAKGNILERFSAQQFPDLHSELNLSSLELGDSALYFCASSVDRSGNTIYFGEGSWLTVV.

Here the CDR3 DNA reads TGTGCCTGGACCAACGACAGACCCTTCTCGTCCAGACCCTACGAGCAGTACTTC. Residues: CAWTNDRPFSSRPYEQYF. This chain links TRBV30 with TRBJ2-7, with D maybe TRBD1 (5 bases). V was pared by 4 bases and J by 2 bases, with 27 bases between. The length of the CDR3 is 18 residues. Looked up from germline, CDR1 is GTSNPN and CDR2 is SVGIG (reference sequence).

This chain links TRBV4-3 with TRBJ1-5; unclear D gene. CDR1 and CDR2 from the germline V gene are LGHNA and YSLEER. The V and J ends lost 8 bases and 4 bases respectively, with 21 bases between them. The CDR3 loop spans 16 amino acids. CDR3 residues: CASSENLIRGNQPQHF. The CDR3 DNA follows: TGCGCCAGCTCTGAGAACCTCATTCGTGGGAATCAGCCCCAGCATTTT.

V usage is TRBV14 and J usage is TRBJ1-2; unclear D gene. Deletions cut 0 bases from V and 8 bases from J, with 7 bases between. The CDR3 covers 12 residues. Germline V gene lookup returns CDR1 SGHDN and CDR2 FVKESK. CDR3 loop: CASSQDVLGYTF. For the CDR3, the DNA is TGTGCCAGCAGCCAAGACGTCTTGGGCTACACCTTC. The full variable domain, in which reference TRBV14 and TRBJ1-2 provide the parts outside the CDR3, is EAGVTQFPSHSVIEKGQTVTLRCDPISGHDNLYWYRRVMGKEIKFLLHFVKESKQDESGMPNNRFLAERTGGTYSTLKVQPAELEDSGVYFCASSQDVLGYTFGSGTRLTVV.

This clone was recorded only once. The V call is TRBV20-1, the J call TRBJ2-2; 11 nucleotides align to TRBD1. The CDR3 has 18 amino acids. Trimming removed 3 bases from V and 0 bases from J; junction bases left unmatched: 9. CDR1 and CDR2 from the germline V gene are DFQATT and SNEGSKA (reference sequence). The CDR3 is CSASRDRGTFANTGELFF. The CDR3 DNA sequence: TGCAGTGCTAGTCGGGACAGGGGGACCTTCGCGAACACCGGGGAGCTGTTTTTT.

V and J are TRBV18 and TRBJ2-7; a weak D match, TRBD1 (5 bases). This CDR3 is 12 amino acids long. Trimming took off 10 bases at V and 2 bases at J, with 12 bases between the two ends. Per germline, CDR1 KGHSH and CDR2 LQKENI. As DNA, the CDR3 is TGTGCCACGGGCCAGGGTGCCTACGAGCAGTACTTC. It specifies CATGQGAYEQYF.

This chain uses TRBV30 with TRBJ1-1; 7 bases are shared with TRBD1. The junction had 9 bases not matched to a gene; V was cut back by 2 bases and J by 3 bases. CDR1 and CDR2 (germline): GTSNPN, SVGIG (reference sequence). This CDR3 spans 15 amino acids. CDR3 bases: TGTGCCTGGAGTCCTCAGGGGGAAGGGGACACTGAAGCTTTCTTT. Residues: CAWSPQGEGDTEAFF.

The chain employs TRBV11-2 and TRBJ2-7; 10 bases map to TRBD2. V shed 0 bases, J shed 4 bases, and the junction held 6 bases outside the gene matches. This CDR3 region has 16 residues. Germline loops: CDR1 SGHAT, CDR2 FQNNGV. This chain's CDR3 is CASSLDGASGRYEQYF. The CDR3 DNA reads as TGTGCCAGCAGCTTAGATGGAGCTAGCGGGAGATACGAGCAGTACTTC. The full variable domain, with the rest looked up from reference TRBV11-2 and TRBJ2-7, is EAGVAQSPRYKIIEKRQSVAFWCNPISGHATLYWYQQILGQGPKLLIQFQNNGVVDDSQLPKDRFSAERLKGVDSTLKIQPAKLEDSAVYLCASSLDGASGRYEQYFGPGTRLTVT.

The V and J genes are TRBV11-3 and TRBJ2-2, with unresolved D. The CDR3 consists of 17 residues. Germline V gene lookup returns CDR1 SGHNT and CDR2 YENEEA. V was pared by 1 base and J by 4 bases, with 16 bases between. CDR3 in amino acids: CASSLGPLDVGTGELFF. The CDR3 region has the DNA TGTGCCAGCAGCTTAGGCCCCCTCGACGTAGGCACCGGGGAGCTGTTTTTT.

The CDR3 coding sequence is TGTGCCAGCAGCCAGGGATTTGAGACAGGGTATGCTGGAAACACCATATATTTT. Encoded protein: CASSQGFETGYAGNTIYF. This rearrangement joins TRBV4-2 to TRBJ1-3, with TRBD1 matching 7 bases. Per the germline V gene, CDR1 is LGHNA and CDR2 is YNFKEQ. After removal of 3 bases from V and 2 bases from J, the junction contained 13 bases not matched to a gene. This CDR3 is 18 amino acids long.

The genes are TRBV19 and TRBJ1-5; no firm D call. The CDR3 sequence is 17 residues long. V dropped 5 bases and J dropped 0 bases, with 17 bases sitting between them. Per germline, CDR1 LNHDA and CDR2 SQIVND (reference sequence). Here the CDR3 DNA reads TGTGCCAGTAGTCCCCGTTCCGTCCCTAATAGCAATCAGCCCCAGCATTTT. Protein: CASSPRSVPNSNQPQHF. Based on the CDR3 plus reference TRBV19 and TRBJ1-5, the full variable domain is DGGITQSPKYLFRKEGQNVTLSCEQNLNHDAMYWYRQDPGQGLRLIYYSQIVNDFQKGDIAEGYSVSREKKESFPLTVTSAQKNPTAFYLCASSPRSVPNSNQPQHFGDGTRLSIL.

The rearrangement joins TRBV7-9 to TRBJ1-2; a possible D gene is TRBD1 (6 bases). The germline CDR1 and CDR2 sequences are SEHNR and FQNEAQ (reference sequence). Trimming took off 3 bases at V and 4 bases at J, with 18 bases between the two ends. CDR3 length equals 16 residues. In DNA, the CDR3 is TGTGCCAGCAGCTTGAATAGAGGGGGTAGTATCTATGGCTACACCTTC. Its protein is CASSLNRGGSIYGYTF.

The chain carries TRBV28 and TRBJ1-5, with TRBD1 as a possible D gene (5 bases). Looked up from germline, CDR1 is MDHEN and CDR2 is SYDVKM. With 4 bases removed from V and 5 bases from J, the gap between germline ends came to 6 bases. This CDR3 comprises 12 residues. CDR3 protein: CASSWGYQPQHF. In DNA, the CDR3 is TGTGCCAGCAGTTGGGGCTATCAGCCCCAGCATTTT.

The chain uses TRBV5-4 and TRBJ2-5; D remains ambiguous. In germline, CDR1 is SGHNT, CDR2 YYREEE (reference sequence). The germline V and J ends were trimmed by 1 base and 1 base, with 8 bases remaining between them. This CDR3 is built from 14 residues. The CDR3 sequence: CASSLLSAQETQYF. CDR3 coding DNA: TGTGCCAGCAGCTTGTTGTCGGCCCAAGAGACCCAGTACTTC.

This chain connects TRBV28 to TRBJ2-3, with TRBD2 identical over 8 bases. The CDR3 contains 14 residues. Germline V gene sequence: CDR1 MDHEN, CDR2 SYDVKM. V shed 5 bases and J 10 bases; nucleotides not matched to a gene: 11. The CDR3 bases are TGTGCCAGCAGTAGGAGGCGGGAGGTACCTGCGCAGTATTTT. Translation: CASSRRREVPAQYF.

This clone has only one observation. The chain joins TRBV4-3 to TRBJ2-2; no firm D call. With 4 bases removed from V and 2 bases from J, the gap between germline ends came to 14 bases. The V gene's germline CDR1 is LGHNA and CDR2 YSLEER. The CDR3 covers 16 residues. CDR3 sequence reads: CASSLLPGPNTGELFF. The DNA for the CDR3 is TGCGCCAGCAGCCTCCTCCCGGGCCCTAACACCGGGGAGCTGTTTTTT.

This chain connects TRBV5-1 to TRBJ1-1; D not certain. CDR3 length equals 13 residues. Germline V gene data show CDR1 as SGHRS and CDR2 as YFSETQ. The germline V and J ends were trimmed by 2 bases and 0 bases, with 5 bases remaining between them. CDR3 sequence reads: CASSFQVNTEAFF. As DNA, the CDR3 is TGCGCCAGCAGCTTTCAGGTGAACACTGAAGCTTTCTTT.